The sequence of this T cell receptor (beta chain) was determined in a study of shared clonotypes between healthy human individuals. Concerning this clone: Antigen: not known.

The germline CDR1 and CDR2 sequences are LNHDA and SQIVND (reference sequence). With 5 bases clipped from V and 2 bases from J, the junction kept 10 bases outside the gene matches. The CDR3 sequence is 17 residues long. Whole-study results and caveats: Non-shared clonotypes displayed generation probabilities falling below those of clonotypes present in all four donors.

Generated by immunoSEQ multiplex PCR, the TCRdb table keeps only in-frame clones and is missing some. Of more than 550,000 clones detected, around 70% appear once; the ten largest clones hold 1.8%. Sequenced material: memory CD4+ T cells sorted from blood. Subset: CD45RA-negative fraction. The chain couples TRBV19 to TRBJ2-4; 9 bases are a match to TRBD2. The TCR sequence derives from a woman under 40 in good health. CDR3 protein: CASSSNSGRSSKNIQYF. CDR3 nucleotide sequence: TGTGCCAGTAGTTCAAATAGCGGGAGATCCTCCAAAAACATTCAGTACTTC.